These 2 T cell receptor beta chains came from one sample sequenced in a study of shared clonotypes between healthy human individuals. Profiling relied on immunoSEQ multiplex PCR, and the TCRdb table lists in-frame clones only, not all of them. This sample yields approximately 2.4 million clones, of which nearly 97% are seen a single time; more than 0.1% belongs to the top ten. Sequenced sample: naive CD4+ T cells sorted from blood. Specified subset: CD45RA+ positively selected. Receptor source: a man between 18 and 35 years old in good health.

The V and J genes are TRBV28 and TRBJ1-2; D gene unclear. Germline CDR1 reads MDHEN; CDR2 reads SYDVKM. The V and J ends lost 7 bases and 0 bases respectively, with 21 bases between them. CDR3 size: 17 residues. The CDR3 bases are TGTGCCAGCAACTTCAAGGTGTCTCAGTCTGCTAACTATGGCTACACCTTC. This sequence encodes CASNFKVSQSANYGYTF.

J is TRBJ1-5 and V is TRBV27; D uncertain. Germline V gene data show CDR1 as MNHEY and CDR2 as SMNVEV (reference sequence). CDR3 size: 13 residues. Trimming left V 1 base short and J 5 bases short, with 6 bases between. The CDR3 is CASSLFRDQPQHF. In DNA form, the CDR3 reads TGTGCCAGCAGTTTATTTAGGGATCAGCCCCAGCATTTT.